One sample yielded the 4 T cell receptor beta chains listed below, sequenced in a study of T cell changes during pregnancy in multiple sclerosis. Clones were read by immunoSEQ multiplex PCR, and TCRdb kept only the in-frame ones, dropping some. Seen here are about 40,000 clones, 92% observed once, and the top ten hold less than 0.8%. This material consisted of CD4+ T cells from peripheral blood mononuclear cells, taken before pregnancy. These receptors all come from a female donor with multiple sclerosis, enrolled in a pregnancy study.

This chain joins TRBV28 and TRBJ2-1, with 12 bases lining up with TRBD1. CDR1 is MDHEN, CDR2 SYDVKM, per germline. J gave up 10 bases and V 6 bases, and 19 bases lay outside the gene matches. The CDR3 spans 18 residues. CDR3 protein: CASSLAGQGALGPPEQFF. DNA of the CDR3: TGTGCCAGCAGCCTAGCGGGACAGGGGGCCCTTGGCCCACCAGAGCAGTTCTTC.

V is TRBV6-1 and J is TRBJ2-5; the match to TRBD1 covers 9 bases. The V segment lost 3 bases and the J segment 4 bases; nucleotides outside the gene matches: 12. CDR3 length: 17 amino acids. The V gene's germline CDR1 is MNHNS and CDR2 SASEGT. In DNA form, the CDR3 reads TGTGCCAGCAGTGATACACAGGGGGCGTTAGGTCGAGAGACCCAGTACTTC. It yields the protein CASSDTQGALGRETQYF.

J is TRBJ1-1 and V is TRBV19, with TRBD1 as a possible D gene (6 bases). Germline V lookup: CDR1 LNHDA, CDR2 SQIVND (reference sequence). CDR3 length: 15 residues. The V gene lost 4 bases and the J gene lost 5 bases, with 17 bases spanning the gap. The CDR3 spells CASSTLGGARTEAFF. CDR3 sequence (DNA): TGTGCCAGTAGTACATTGGGGGGGGCTCGGACTGAAGCTTTCTTT.

The chain carries TRBV28 and TRBJ2-3; 7 nucleotides line up with TRBD2. This CDR3 spans 15 amino acids. CDR1 and CDR2 from the germline V gene are MDHEN and SYDVKM. J was trimmed by 0 bases and V by 3 bases; bases with no gene match: 3. Here the CDR3 reads CASSFPSGSTDTQYF. As DNA, the CDR3 is TGTGCCAGCAGTTTCCCTAGCGGAAGCACAGATACGCAGTATTTT.